Given below is one T cell receptor beta chain in context. Its antigen remains unidentified. Sequenced by immunoSEQ multiplex PCR; TCRdb stores in-frame clones only, minus some. The sample has around 190,000 clones; approximately 93% are singletons. This specimen belongs to a study of T cell responses to AZD1222 COVID-19 vaccine. Analysis merged second doses at about 4 or about 12 weeks. Study observations and caveats: Just five to seven people given AZD1222 tested seropositive at baseline. Recipients of two AZD1222 doses showed rising Spike-specific TCR breadth and depth. Per reports, nearly half of all spike-specific TCRs target regions that are unmutated in variants.

The length of the CDR3 is 14 residues. V lost 7 bases, J lost 1 base, and 3 bases stayed unmatched. Germline CDR1 and CDR2: LNHDA and SQIVND (reference sequence). Sample: peripheral blood, taken 28 days after the second AZD1222 dose. The V gene is TRBV19, the J gene TRBJ2-3; 9 bases are a match to TRBD1. The receptor was derived from an adult who received the AZD1222 COVID-19 vaccine. CDR3 region: CASTRTGGTDTQYF. In nucleotides, the CDR3 is TGTGCCAGTACCCGGACAGGGGGCACAGATACGCAGTATTTT.